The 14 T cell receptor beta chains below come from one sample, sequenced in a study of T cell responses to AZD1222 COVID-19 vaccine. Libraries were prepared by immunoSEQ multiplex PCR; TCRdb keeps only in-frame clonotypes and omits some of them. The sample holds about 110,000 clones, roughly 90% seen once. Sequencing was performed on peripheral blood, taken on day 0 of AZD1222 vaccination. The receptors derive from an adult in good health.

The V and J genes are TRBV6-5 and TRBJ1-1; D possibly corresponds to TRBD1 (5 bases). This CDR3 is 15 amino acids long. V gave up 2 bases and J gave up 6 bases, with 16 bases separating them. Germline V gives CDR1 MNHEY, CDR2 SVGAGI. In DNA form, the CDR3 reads TGTGCCAGCAGTTACGGTTCGCAGGGCTTGGCTGAAGCTTTCTTT. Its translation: CASSYGSQGLAEAFF.

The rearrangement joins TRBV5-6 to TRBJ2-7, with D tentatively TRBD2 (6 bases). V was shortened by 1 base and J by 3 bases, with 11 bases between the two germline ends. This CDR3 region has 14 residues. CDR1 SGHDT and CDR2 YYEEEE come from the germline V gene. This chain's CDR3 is CASSLSGVLYEQYV. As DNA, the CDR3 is TGTGCCAGCAGCTTGTCGGGAGTCCTCTACGAGCAGTACGTC.

CDR3 coding DNA: TGTGCCAGCAGTCGGACGGATGGGTATGGCTACACCTTC. Its translation is CASSRTDGYGYTF. The gene calls are TRBV6-5 and TRBJ1-2; D remains ambiguous. The CDR3 loop spans 13 amino acids. Germline V lookup: CDR1 MNHEY, CDR2 SVGAGI. V lost 5 bases and J lost 5, with 12 bases in between.

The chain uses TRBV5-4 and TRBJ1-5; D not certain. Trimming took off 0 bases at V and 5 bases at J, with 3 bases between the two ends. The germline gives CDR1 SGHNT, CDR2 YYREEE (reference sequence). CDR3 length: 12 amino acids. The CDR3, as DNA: TGTGCCAGCAGCTTGGGAGATCAGCCCCAGCATTTT. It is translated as CASSLGDQPQHF.

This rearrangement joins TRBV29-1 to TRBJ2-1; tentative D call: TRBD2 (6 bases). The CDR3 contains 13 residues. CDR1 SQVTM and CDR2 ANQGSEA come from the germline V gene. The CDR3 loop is CTFGGEPYNEQFF. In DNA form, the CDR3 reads TGCACCTTCGGCGGGGAGCCTTACAATGAGCAGTTCTTC.

CDR3 DNA sequence: TGTGCCAGCAGTTACTCGAACGAGCAGTACTTC. Protein product: CASSYSNEQYF. The chain carries TRBV6-2 or TRBV6-3 and TRBJ2-7; unclear D gene. Germline CDR1 MNHEY, CDR2 SVGEGT. The CDR3 covers 11 residues. With 0 bases removed from V and 5 bases from J, the gap between germline ends came to 2 bases.

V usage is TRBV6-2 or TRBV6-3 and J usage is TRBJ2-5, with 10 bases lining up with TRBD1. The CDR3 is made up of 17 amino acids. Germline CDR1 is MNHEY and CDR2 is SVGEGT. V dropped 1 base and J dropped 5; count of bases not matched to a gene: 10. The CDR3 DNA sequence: TGTGCCAGCAGTTACTTTCCCCTTGACAGGGGGCCGGAGACCCAGTACTTC. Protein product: CASSYFPLDRGPETQYF.

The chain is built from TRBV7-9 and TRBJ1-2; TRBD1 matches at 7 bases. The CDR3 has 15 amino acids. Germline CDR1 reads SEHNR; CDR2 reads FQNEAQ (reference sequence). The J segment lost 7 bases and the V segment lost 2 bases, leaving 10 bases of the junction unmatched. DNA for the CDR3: TGTGCCAGCAGCTTACCCCTCGTAACAGGGGTTGGCTACACCTTC. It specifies CASSLPLVTGVGYTF.

CDR3 amino acids: CATSRDLNRRSLNSPLHF. The CDR3 nucleotides read TGTGCCACCAGCAGAGATTTGAACAGGCGCTCTCTTAATTCACCCCTCCACTTT. The genes are TRBV15 and TRBJ1-6, with D perhaps TRBD1 (5 bases). Germline CDR1 is LNHNV and CDR2 is YYDKDF (reference sequence). The V end was cut by 0 bases, the J end by 6 bases, with 18 bases between. The CDR3 sequence is 18 residues long.

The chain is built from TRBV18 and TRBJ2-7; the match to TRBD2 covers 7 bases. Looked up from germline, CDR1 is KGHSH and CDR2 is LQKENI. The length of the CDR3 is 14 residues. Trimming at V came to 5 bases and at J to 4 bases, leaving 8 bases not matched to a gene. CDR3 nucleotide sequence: TGTGCCAGCTCAGCTAGCGGCCTGAGGTACGAGCAGTACGTC. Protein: CASSASGLRYEQYV.

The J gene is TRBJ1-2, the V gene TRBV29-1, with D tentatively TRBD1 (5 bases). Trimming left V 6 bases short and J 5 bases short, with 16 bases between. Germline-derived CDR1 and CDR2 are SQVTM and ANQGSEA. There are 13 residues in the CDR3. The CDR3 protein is CSVGTPTGYGYTF. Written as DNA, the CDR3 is TGCAGCGTCGGGACCCCCACGGGATATGGCTACACCTTC.

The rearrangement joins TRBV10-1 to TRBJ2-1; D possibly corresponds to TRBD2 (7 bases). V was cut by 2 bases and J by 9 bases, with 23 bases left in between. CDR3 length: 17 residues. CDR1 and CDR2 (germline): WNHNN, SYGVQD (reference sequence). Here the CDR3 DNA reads TGCGCCAGCAGTGAGCCCTATGAGGGGGGGCTGATTTGTGAGCAGTTCTTC. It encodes CASSEPYEGGLICEQFF.

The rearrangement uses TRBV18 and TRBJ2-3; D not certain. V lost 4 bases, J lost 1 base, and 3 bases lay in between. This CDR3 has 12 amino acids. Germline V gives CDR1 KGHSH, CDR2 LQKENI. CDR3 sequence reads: CASSQGTDTQYF. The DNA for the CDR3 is TGTGCCAGCTCACAAGGCACAGATACGCAGTATTTT.

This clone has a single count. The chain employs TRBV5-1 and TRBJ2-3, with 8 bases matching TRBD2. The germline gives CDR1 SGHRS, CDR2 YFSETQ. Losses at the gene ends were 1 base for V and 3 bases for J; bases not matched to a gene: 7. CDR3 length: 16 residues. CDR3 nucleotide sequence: TGCGCCAGCAGCTTGAACCGGGCGGGGGGTACAGATACGCAGTATTTT. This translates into CASSLNRAGGTDTQYF.